These 15 T cell receptor beta chains were all obtained from the same sample, sequenced in a study of T cells in Graves' hyperthyroidism and ophthalmopathy (dated by TCRdb to between 2018 and 2021). The library was built by means of multiplex PCR. Sequencing used an Illumina HiSeq 2000. Amplification of TCR beta CDR3 regions was carried out from RNA transcripts. The first round of RT-PCR for the TCR CDR3 was performed with the HTBI primer set and the Qiagen OneStep RT-PCR kit. TCRdb trimmed the raw reads at Q25, called clones with MiXCR and kept productive beta chains. Rows with a matching CDR3 protein are joined into one entry that keeps the most common DNA and genes. The sample includes 150,000 to 200,000 distinct CDR3 sequences, with less than 10% observed a single time. 22% of the sample rests with the top ten. The specimen was blood. These receptors came from a woman aged 18-29 years with Graves' hyperthyroidism that later progressed to Graves' ophthalmopathy.

There are many counts of this clonotype. This sequence joins TRBV27 and TRBJ2-7, with 9 positions matching TRBD1. V trimming: 8 bases; J trimming: 1 base; junction bases outside the gene matches: 9. The CDR3 totals 15 residues. Germline V gene data show CDR1 as MNHEY and CDR2 as SMNVEV (reference sequence). This CDR3 reads CASSTTGQGSYEQYF. The CDR3 nucleotides are TGTGCCAGCTCAACCACGGGACAGGGTTCCTACGAGCAGTACTTC.

This clonotype showed up many times. The rearrangement links TRBV6-1 to TRBJ1-2; the match to TRBD1 covers 11 bases. This CDR3 has 13 residues. Germline CDR1 is MNHNS and CDR2 is SASEGT. Losses at the gene ends were 6 bases for V and 4 bases for J; bases not matched to a gene: 1. CDR3 loop: CASRGTGGYGYTF. CDR3 DNA: TGTGCCAGCAGAGGGACAGGGGGCTATGGCTACACCTTC.

In this sample, this clonotype turned up a few times. The chain uses TRBV27 and TRBJ1-2; 7 nucleotides line up with TRBD1. CDR3 length: 15 residues. Germline-derived CDR1 and CDR2 are MNHEY and SMNVEV (reference sequence). V was clipped by 8 bases and J by 4 bases; unmatched bases: 13. CDR3 loop: CASRPTGEWRYGYTF. The CDR3, as DNA: TGTGCCAGCCGACCTACAGGGGAGTGGCGCTATGGCTACACCTTC.

Many counts were recorded for this clonotype. The rearrangement uses TRBV11-2 and TRBJ2-1; 9 positions agree with TRBD1. The CDR3 is 14 residues long. CDR1 SGHAT and CDR2 FQNNGV come from the germline V gene. Unmatched junction bases numbered 5, after V lost 4 bases and J lost 7 bases. The CDR3 loop is CASSSRDRVNEQFF. CDR3 nucleotides: TGTGCCAGCAGCTCCCGGGACAGGGTGAATGAGCAGTTCTTC.

The chain carries TRBV14 and TRBJ1-2; TRBD1 agrees at 8 bases. V lost 4 bases and J lost 1; bases outside the gene matches: 5. The germline V gene encodes CDR1 SGHDN and CDR2 FVKESK. The CDR3 sequence is 15 residues long. CDR3: CASSRVQGVNYGYTF. CDR3 DNA: TGTGCCAGCAGCCGGGTACAGGGGGTTAACTATGGCTACACCTTC.

This clonotype was seen only a few times. The CDR3 nucleotides are TGTGCCAGCTCACCAGAAGTAACAGGAGGCTATAATTCACCCCTCCACTTT. It is translated as CASSPEVTGGYNSPLHF. The chain carries TRBV18 and TRBJ1-6; maybe TRBD1 (5 bases). Germline V lookup: CDR1 KGHSH, CDR2 LQKENI. The CDR3 spans 17 residues. The germline V and J ends were trimmed by 2 bases and 3 bases, with 14 bases remaining between them.

This rearrangement joins TRBV9 to TRBJ1-4, with D tentatively TRBD1 (6 bases). V was trimmed by 0 bases and J by 0 bases, leaving 9 bases between them. Germline assignment: CDR1 SGDLS and CDR2 YYNGEE. The CDR3 covers 16 residues. As DNA, the CDR3 is TGTGCCAGCAGCGTAGGGACAGCCTCAACTAATGAAAAACTGTTTTTT. It specifies CASSVGTASTNEKLFF.

In this sample, this clonotype turned up a few times. The genes are TRBV19 and TRBJ2-1; 10 nucleotides agree with TRBD2. Per the germline V gene, CDR1 is LNHDA and CDR2 is SQIVND (reference sequence). V was clipped by 3 bases and J by 2 bases; unmatched bases: 4. This CDR3 contains 16 residues. CDR3: CASSMSLAGAYNEQFF. The CDR3 DNA reads TGTGCCAGTAGTATGTCGCTAGCGGGGGCCTACAATGAGCAGTTCTTC. The entire variable domain, with the rest obtained from reference TRBV19 and TRBJ2-1, is as follows: DGGITQSPKYLFRKEGQNVTLSCEQNLNHDAMYWYRQDPGQGLRLIYYSQIVNDFQKGDIAEGYSVSREKKESFPLTVTSAQKNPTAFYLCASSMSLAGAYNEQFFGPGTRLTVL.

This clonotype was seen at least ten times. The J gene is TRBJ2-7, the V gene TRBV20-1, with D maybe TRBD2 (6 bases). In germline, CDR1 is DFQATT, CDR2 SNEGSKA (reference sequence). V lost 3 bases and J lost 3, with 15 bases in between. CDR3 length equals 14 residues. CDR3 sequence: CSASFASDYYEQYF. The CDR3 DNA follows: TGCAGTGCTAGTTTTGCTAGCGATTACTACGAGCAGTACTTC.

This clonotype appeared many times. The chain has TRBV20-1 and TRBJ2-7; tentatively, D is TRBD1 (6 bases). V was clipped by 6 bases and J by 0 bases, with 12 bases between them. Looked up from germline, CDR1 is DFQATT and CDR2 is SNEGSKA (reference sequence). CDR3 size: 13 residues. CDR3 in DNA: TGCAGTGCCCCGGACAGAGGCTCCTACGAGCAGTACTTC. This sequence encodes CSAPDRGSYEQYF.

This clonotype was detected ten times or more. The chain links TRBV9 to TRBJ2-7; 11 bases match TRBD1. Trimming at V came to 4 bases and at J to 2 bases, leaving 2 bases not matched to a gene. CDR1 SGDLS and CDR2 YYNGEE come from the germline V gene. The CDR3 sequence is 14 residues long. The CDR3, as DNA: TGTGCCAGCAGCACGGGACAGGGGGCCTACGAGCAGTACTTC. This codes for CASSTGQGAYEQYF.

In this sample, this clonotype turned up many times. The chain recombines TRBV25-1 with TRBJ1-2, with TRBD1 matching 8 bases. Germline V gene sequence: CDR1 MGHDK, CDR2 SYGVNS. V was pared by 4 bases and J by 8 bases, with 6 bases of the junction left unmatched. The CDR3 runs 13 residues. The chain's CDR3 is CASSARDRSGYTF. Written as DNA, the CDR3 is TGTGCCAGCAGTGCCCGGGACAGGTCCGGCTACACCTTC.

This clonotype was seen repeatedly, ten times or more. The chain is built from TRBV2 and TRBJ2-5, with TRBD2 matching over 8 bases. CDR3 size: 13 residues. Trimming cost V 7 bases and J 5 bases; bases outside gene matches: 6. From germline, CDR1 is SNHLY and CDR2 FYNNEI. The chain's CDR3 is CASTLGLVETQYF. CDR3 bases: TGTGCCAGCACTCTGGGACTAGTGGAGACCCAGTACTTC.

A word on this clonotype: Just one base apart from a much larger clone, this may be a read error. The chain links TRBV7-9 to TRBJ1-2; no reliable D call. Per germline, CDR1 SEHNR and CDR2 FQNEAQ (reference sequence). The length of the CDR3 is 16 residues. CDR3 residues: CASSLAGIELVYGYAF. In DNA form, the CDR3 reads TGTGCCAGCAGCTTAGCAGGGATCGAGTTGGTCTATGGCTACGCCTTC.

This clonotype has more than one count but fewer than ten. The chain couples TRBV20-1 to TRBJ2-3, with a possible D match to TRBD2 (5 bases). The germline V gene has CDR1 DFQATT and CDR2 SNEGSKA (reference sequence). The CDR3 sequence is 12 residues long. Deletions cut 0 bases from V and 9 bases from J, with 10 bases between. Here the CDR3 reads CSARDIGRTQYF. The CDR3, as DNA: TGCAGTGCTAGAGATATTGGGAGAACGCAGTATTTT.